The TCR beta chain under discussion was sequenced for a study of blood T cell repertoires in COVID-19. Study-wide background: The United States, Italy and Spain supplied acute and convalescent COVID-19 samples. PBMCs, B-cell-depleted T cells, or T cells provided the cDNA or gDNA that made up the material.

This clone appeared a single time. The germline CDR1 and CDR2 sequences are SGHTA and FQGNSA. V trimming: 5 bases; J trimming: 6 bases; junction bases outside the gene matches: 11. The CDR3 contains 16 residues. Per the original methods: Reference gene primers were amplified, and this amplification served to estimate nucleated cell counts. Clones were read by immunoSEQ multiplex PCR, and TCRdb kept only the in-frame ones, dropping some. The V and J calls and clone size are taken from that table; D and trimming were inferred from the DNA. Of more than 200,000 clones in the sample, roughly 90% were seen once.

The sequencing sample was made of peripheral blood. This clonotype was sampled from a woman aged 60-75 years with acute or convalescent COVID-19. The J gene is TRBJ1-5, the V gene TRBV7-2, with 9 bases lining up with TRBD1. The DNA for the CDR3 is TGTGCCAGCAGCGAATCGGGACAGGGTGGCGTTCAGCCCCAGCATTTT. This gives the protein CASSESGQGGVQPQHF. Supplemented by reference TRBV7-2 and TRBJ1-5, the full variable domain reads GAGVSQSPSNKVTEKGKDVELRCDPISGHTALYWYRQSLGQGLEFLIYFQGNSAPDKSGLPSDRFSAERTGGSVSTLTIQRTQQEDSAVYLCASSESGQGGVQPQHFGDGTRLSIL.